Each of the 6 T cell receptor beta chains below was sequenced from the same sample in a study of response to subunit inactivated influenza vaccine. TCRdb analysed the RT-PCR reads with MiXCR anew, one entry per CDR3 protein. This table has about 580,000 distinct CDR3 sequences, about 14% appearing once. Sequenced here: PBMCs from blood, sampled about 13 days after vaccination. All receptors come from a man aged 45-60 years who received an inactivated influenza vaccine.

This clonotype was seen a handful of times. The rearrangement joins TRBV5-1 to TRBJ2-5, with TRBD1 matching over 10 bases. Per germline, CDR1 SGHRS and CDR2 YFSETQ. With V trimmed by 3 bases and J by 4 bases, 6 bases remained unmatched. The CDR3 is 15 amino acids. DNA for the CDR3: TGCGCCAGCAGCTCGGACAGGGGGAATAGAGAGACCCAGTACTTC. Translation gives CASSSDRGNRETQYF.

This clonotype came up a few times. The chain has TRBV27 and TRBJ2-7; D remains unclear. V was cut by 6 bases and J by 0 bases, with 12 bases left in between. CDR1 is MNHEY, CDR2 SMNVEV, per germline (reference sequence). There are 14 residues in the CDR3. This CDR3 is CASRITPSSYEQYF. As DNA, the CDR3 is TGTGCCAGCAGAATAACCCCCAGCTCCTACGAGCAGTACTTC.

The chain couples TRBV6-1 to TRBJ2-3, with D perhaps TRBD1 or TRBD2 (5 bases each). V lost 2 bases and J 1 base, leaving 13 bases between the germline ends. The germline V gene encodes CDR1 MNHNS and CDR2 SASEGT. CDR3 size: 16 residues. The CDR3 loop reads CASSEPGRTGTDTQYF. DNA of the CDR3: TGTGCCAGCAGTGAACCGGGACGTACGGGCACAGATACGCAGTATTTT.

The table lists this clonotype with a few counts. The chain carries TRBV18 and TRBJ2-1; weak D call: TRBD2 (6 bases). The CDR3 sequence is 17 residues long. V gave up 3 bases and J gave up 0 bases, with 15 bases separating them. Germline CDR1 reads KGHSH; CDR2 reads LQKENI. CDR3 bases: TGTGCCAGCTCACCTATGTTAGCGGCCAGCTCCTACAATGAGCAGTTCTTC. Protein product: CASSPMLAASSYNEQFF.

This clonotype was picked up a small number of times. This chain uses TRBV5-5 with TRBJ2-7; D is tentatively TRBD1 or TRBD2 (5 bases each). Germline V gene sequence: CDR1 SGHKS, CDR2 YYEKEE (reference sequence). This CDR3 is 14 amino acids long. Trimming left V 4 bases short and J 3 bases short, with 14 bases between. The CDR3 reads CASSKGRINYEQYF. The CDR3 DNA follows: TGTGCCAGCAGCAAGGGACGGATAAACTACGAGCAGTACTTC.

V is TRBV7-2 and J is TRBJ2-3; 9 nucleotides match TRBD2. This CDR3 contains 16 residues. V trimming: 6 bases; J trimming: 1 base; junction bases outside the gene matches: 8. Germline CDR1 SGHTA, CDR2 FQGNSA. CDR3 sequence: CASSPVAGVRTDTQYF. The DNA of the CDR3 is TGTGCCAGCAGTCCCGTAGCGGGAGTGCGCACAGATACGCAGTATTTT.